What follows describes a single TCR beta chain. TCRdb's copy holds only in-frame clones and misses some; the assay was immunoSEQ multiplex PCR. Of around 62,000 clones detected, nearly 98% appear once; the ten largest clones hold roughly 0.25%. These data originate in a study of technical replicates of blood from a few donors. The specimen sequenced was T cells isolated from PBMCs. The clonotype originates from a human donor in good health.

This CDR3 is CASSSQETQYF. The CDR3 DNA sequence: TGTGCCAGCAGTTCGCAAGAGACCCAGTACTTC. The chain employs TRBV6-6 and TRBJ2-5; the D is unclear. With 4 bases removed from V and 2 bases from J, the gap between germline ends came to 2 bases. The germline V gene encodes CDR1 MNHNY and CDR2 SVGAGI (reference sequence). This CDR3 region has 11 residues.